This TCR beta chain was captured by sequencing in a study of T cell repertoires in cytomegalovirus infection. Across the study: CMV epitopes, recently identified HLA-C-restricted and well-studied HLA-B-restricted, were used. Public TCR beta signature analysis indicated the presence of both CMV infection and matching HLA type.

V lost 1 base, J lost 9 bases, and 19 bases lay in between. CDR3 size: 16 residues. The germline V gene encodes CDR1 SGHVS and CDR2 FNYEAQ. One entry per CDR3 protein results from TCRdb running MiXCR on the reads. The repertoire holds fewer than 900,000 distinct CDR3 sequences, with about 28% as singletons. This clonotype was recorded at least ten times. The antigen is unknown. The sequence was obtained from a human donor in good health (CMV status not recorded). Some clones in this sample may be carry-over from other donors' samples. The rearrangement links TRBV7-6 to TRBJ2-1; D tentatively reads TRBD1 or TRBD2 (5 bases each). The sequences come from cultured CD8+ T cells from PBMCs, collected from culture after CMV antigen stimulation. The CDR3 is CASSLDLGRINSEQFF. The CDR3 coding sequence is TGTGCCAGCAGCTTAGATCTGGGACGGATTAATAGTGAGCAGTTCTTC.